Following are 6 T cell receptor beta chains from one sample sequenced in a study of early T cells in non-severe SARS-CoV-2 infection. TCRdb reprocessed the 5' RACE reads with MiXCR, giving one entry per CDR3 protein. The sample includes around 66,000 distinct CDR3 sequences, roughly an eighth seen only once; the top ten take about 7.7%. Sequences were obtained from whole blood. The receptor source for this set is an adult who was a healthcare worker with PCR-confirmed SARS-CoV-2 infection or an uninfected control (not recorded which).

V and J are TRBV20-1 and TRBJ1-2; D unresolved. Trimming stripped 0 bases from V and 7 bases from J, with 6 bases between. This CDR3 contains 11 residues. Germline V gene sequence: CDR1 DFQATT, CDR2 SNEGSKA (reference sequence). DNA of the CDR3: TGCAGTGCTAGAGATGTGTTTGGCTACACCTTC. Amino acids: CSARDVFGYTF.

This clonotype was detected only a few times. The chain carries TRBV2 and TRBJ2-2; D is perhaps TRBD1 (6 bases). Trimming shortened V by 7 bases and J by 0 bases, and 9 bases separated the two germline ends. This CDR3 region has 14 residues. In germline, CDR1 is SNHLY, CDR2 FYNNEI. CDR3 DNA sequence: TGTGCCAGCAAGGACAGCGCGAACACCGGGGAGCTGTTTTTT. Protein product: CASKDSANTGELFF.

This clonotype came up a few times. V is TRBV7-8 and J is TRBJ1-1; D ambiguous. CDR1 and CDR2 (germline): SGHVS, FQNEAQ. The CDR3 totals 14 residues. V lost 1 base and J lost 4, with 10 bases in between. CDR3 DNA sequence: TGTGCCAGCAGCTTAGGACCGGGATCCACTGAAGCTTTCTTT. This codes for CASSLGPGSTEAFF. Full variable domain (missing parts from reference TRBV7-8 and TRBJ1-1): GAGVSQSPRYKVAKRGQDVALRCDPISGHVSLFWYQQALGQGPEFLTYFQNEAQLDKSGLPSDRFFAERPEGSVSTLKIQRTQQEDSAVYLCASSLGPGSTEAFFGQGTRLTVV.

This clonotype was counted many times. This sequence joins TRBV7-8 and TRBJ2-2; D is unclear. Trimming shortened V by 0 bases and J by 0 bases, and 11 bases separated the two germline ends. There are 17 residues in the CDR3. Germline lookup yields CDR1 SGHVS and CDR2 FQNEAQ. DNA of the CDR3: TGTGCCAGCAGCTTAGCCCTTAGTTTTGCGAACACCGGGGAGCTGTTTTTT. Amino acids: CASSLALSFANTGELFF. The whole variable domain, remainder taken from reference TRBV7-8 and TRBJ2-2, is GAGVSQSPRYKVAKRGQDVALRCDPISGHVSLFWYQQALGQGPEFLTYFQNEAQLDKSGLPSDRFFAERPEGSVSTLKIQRTQQEDSAVYLCASSLALSFANTGELFFGEGSRLTVL.

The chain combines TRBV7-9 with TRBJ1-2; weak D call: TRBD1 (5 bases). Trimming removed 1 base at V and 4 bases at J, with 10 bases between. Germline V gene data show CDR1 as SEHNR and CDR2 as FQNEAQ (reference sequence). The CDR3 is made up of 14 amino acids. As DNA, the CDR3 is TGTGCCAGCAGCTTAGGGGGGGACCTCTATGGCTACACCTTC. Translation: CASSLGGDLYGYTF.

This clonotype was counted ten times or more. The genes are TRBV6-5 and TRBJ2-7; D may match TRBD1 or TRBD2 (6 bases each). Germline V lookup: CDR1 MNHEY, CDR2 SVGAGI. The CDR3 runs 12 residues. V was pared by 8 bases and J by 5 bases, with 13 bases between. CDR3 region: CASGRGQDEQYF. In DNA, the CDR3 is TGTGCCAGCGGACGGGGGCAGGACGAGCAGTACTTC.